One and the same sample provided the 24 T cell receptor beta chains below, sequenced in a study of T cells in Graves' hyperthyroidism and ophthalmopathy. It was RNA transcripts that yielded the amplified TCR beta CDR3 regions. Carried out on the TCR CDR3, a first-round RT-PCR used the HTBI primer set. Each CDR3 protein is one row after TCRdb ran MiXCR on the multiplex PCR reads. The top ten clones hold about 30% of a sample with roughly 240,000 distinct CDR3 sequences, about a sixth of them seen once. Sequences were obtained from blood. These receptors were taken from a woman younger than 35 with Graves' ophthalmopathy.

The CDR3 loop is CASSSLAGGPWETQYF. The CDR3 nucleotides read TGTGCCAGCAGCTCACTCGCGGGGGGGCCTTGGGAGACCCAGTACTTC. V and J are TRBV6-2 or TRBV6-3 and TRBJ2-5; 9 bases align to TRBD2. After removal of 6 bases from V and 5 bases from J, the junction contained 13 bases not matched to a gene. The CDR3 consists of 16 residues. The V gene's germline CDR1 is MNHEY and CDR2 SVGEGT.

This clonotype came up many times. V and J are TRBV3-1 and TRBJ1-1, with TRBD1 identical over 7 bases. Germline loops: CDR1 LGHDT, CDR2 YNNKEL (reference sequence). The CDR3 covers 14 residues. With 4 bases clipped from V and 3 bases from J, the junction kept 5 bases outside the gene matches. The CDR3 sequence: CASSLRQGHTEAFF. DNA for the CDR3: TGTGCCAGCAGCCTTAGACAGGGTCACACTGAAGCTTTCTTT. Drawing the rest from reference TRBV3-1 and TRBJ1-1, the complete variable domain is DTAVSQTPKYLVTQMGNDKSIKCEQNLGHDTMYWYKQDSKKFLKIMFSYNNKELIINETVPNRFSPKSPDKAHLNLHINSLELGDSAVYFCASSLRQGHTEAFFGQGTRLTVV.

This clonotype showed up many times. V is TRBV11-2 and J is TRBJ2-7; 7 nucleotides align to TRBD1. Germline V gene data show CDR1 as SGHAT and CDR2 as FQNNGV. This CDR3 spans 17 amino acids. The J segment lost 6 bases and the V segment lost 5 bases, leaving 19 bases of the junction unmatched. This CDR3 is CASSPNSPGQSRFEQYF. The CDR3 coding sequence is TGTGCCAGCAGCCCTAACTCACCGGGACAGTCCAGATTCGAGCAGTACTTC. Combining the CDR3 with reference TRBV11-2 and TRBJ2-7 gives the whole variable domain EAGVAQSPRYKIIEKRQSVAFWCNPISGHATLYWYQQILGQGPKLLIQFQNNGVVDDSQLPKDRFSAERLKGVDSTLKIQPAKLEDSAVYLCASSPNSPGQSRFEQYFGPGTRLTVT.

This clonotype came up many times. The J gene is TRBJ1-3, the V gene TRBV3-1; D is ambiguous. Looked up from germline, CDR1 is LGHDT and CDR2 is YNNKEL (reference sequence). Trimming cost V 0 bases and J 4 bases, with 10 bases left between them. The CDR3 contains 15 residues. CDR3 region: CASSQDRTAGNTIYF. CDR3 nucleotide sequence: TGTGCCAGCAGCCAAGATCGTACAGCCGGAAACACCATATATTTT.

In its sample, this clonotype was seen many times. V gene TRBV7-2 combines with J gene TRBJ2-3; D gene unclear. The germline CDR1 and CDR2 sequences are SGHTA and FQGNSA. The CDR3 totals 16 residues. Deletions cut 0 bases from V and 5 bases from J, with 15 bases between. CDR3 in amino acids: CASSLALNLRGDTQYF. The DNA for the CDR3 is TGTGCCAGCAGCTTAGCGCTAAACCTAAGAGGAGATACGCAGTATTTT.

There are many counts of this clonotype. This sequence joins TRBV28 and TRBJ1-5; TRBD1 might be the D (6 bases). V gave up 7 bases and J gave up 6 bases, with 19 bases separating them. Germline lookup yields CDR1 MDHEN and CDR2 SYDVKM. This CDR3 has 15 amino acids. CDR3 in DNA: TGTGCCAGCACCCGTCGGGGGCAGATTAGTCAGCCCCAGCATTTT. Its translation is CASTRRGQISQPQHF. The full variable domain, in which reference TRBV28 and TRBJ1-5 provide the parts outside the CDR3, is DVKVTQSSRYLVKRTGEKVFLECVQDMDHENMFWYRQDPGLGLRLIYFSYDVKMKEKGDIPEGYSVSREKKERFSLILESASTNQTSMYLCASTRRGQISQPQHFGDGTRLSIL.

Ten or more counts support this clonotype. The V call is TRBV6-1, the J call TRBJ2-5, with a tentative D call TRBD2 (6 bases). The CDR3 runs 12 residues. V was pared by 3 bases and J by 4 bases, with 6 bases between. The germline gives CDR1 MNHNS, CDR2 SASEGT. CDR3 bases: TGTGCCAGCAGTGAGGGAGGAGAGACCCAGTACTTC. Protein: CASSEGGETQYF.

This clonotype was detected many times. The chain employs TRBV7-2 and TRBJ1-2; D gene ambiguous. The CDR3 runs to 15 residues. Germline CDR1 reads SGHTA; CDR2 reads FQGNSA. The V end was cut by 1 base, the J end by 8 bases, with 17 bases between. This chain's CDR3 is CASSLDVLAVSGYTF. CDR3 coding DNA: TGTGCCAGCAGCTTAGATGTACTGGCAGTCAGCGGCTACACCTTC.

At least ten counts were recorded for this clonotype. This chain uses TRBV28 with TRBJ2-1, with 7 positions matching TRBD2. The germline CDR1 and CDR2 sequences are MDHEN and SYDVKM. The CDR3 contains 16 residues. V lost 2 bases, J lost 7 bases, and 11 bases stayed unmatched. The CDR3 reads CASSLIHVTSRNEQFF. The CDR3 region has the DNA TGTGCCAGCAGTTTAATCCATGTGACTAGCAGAAATGAGCAGTTCTTC.

This clonotype was seen at least ten times. The chain links TRBV2 to TRBJ2-1; 7 positions agree with TRBD1. V shed 3 bases, J shed 0 bases, and the junction held 8 bases outside the gene matches. CDR1 and CDR2 (germline): SNHLY, FYNNEI. There are 17 residues in the CDR3. The CDR3 loop reads CASSDPGTDSSYNEQFF. CDR3 nucleotide sequence: TGTGCCAGCAGTGACCCCGGGACAGATAGCTCCTACAATGAGCAGTTCTTC.

This clonotype showed up many times. The rearrangement uses TRBV6-1 and TRBJ2-1; a weak D match, TRBD1 (6 bases). Trimming stripped 8 bases from V and 10 bases from J, with 12 bases between. Germline CDR1 reads MNHNS; CDR2 reads SASEGT. CDR3 size: 11 residues. This chain's CDR3 is CASLTGAEQFF. In DNA, the CDR3 is TGTGCCAGCCTGACAGGTGCAGAGCAGTTCTTC.

This clonotype appeared many times. The gene calls are TRBV20-1 and TRBJ1-2; no clear D. The CDR3 is 17 residues long. Germline V gene data show CDR1 as DFQATT and CDR2 as SNEGSKA (reference sequence). Trimming took 1 base from V and 0 from J, leaving 18 bases between them. CDR3 loop: CSARGLKTEATNYGYTF. CDR3 bases: TGCAGTGCTAGAGGACTCAAGACGGAGGCCACTAACTATGGCTACACCTTC.

A remark on this clonotype: A much more abundant neighbour one base away suggests this may be a read error. V gene TRBV7-2 combines with J gene TRBJ1-4; a possible D gene is TRBD1 (6 bases). This CDR3 spans 16 amino acids. Germline CDR1 SGHTA, CDR2 FQGNSA. Trimming shortened V by 1 base and J by 5 bases, and 14 bases separated the two germline ends. The DNA of the CDR3 is TGTGCCAGCAGCTTAGGGAAGACAGGAGAAAATGAAAAACTGTTTTTT. Translating it yields CASSLGKTGENEKLFF.

Here the CDR3 reads CSAPGSGNYEQYF. As DNA, the CDR3 is TGCAGTGCCCCGGGTAGCGGGAACTACGAGCAGTACTTC. The chain couples TRBV20-1 to TRBJ2-7, with TRBD2 matching over 8 bases. This CDR3 has 13 residues. From germline, CDR1 is DFQATT and CDR2 SNEGSKA (reference sequence). V lost 6 bases and J lost 3; bases outside the gene matches: 7.

This clonotype was seen a handful of times. A much more abundant neighbour one base away suggests this may be a read error. V and J are TRBV6-1 and TRBJ1-2; 8 bases map to TRBD1. This CDR3 region has 13 residues. Germline V gene sequence: CDR1 MNHNS, CDR2 SASEGT. With 3 bases clipped from V and 5 bases from J, the junction kept 2 bases outside the gene matches. This chain's CDR3 is CASSEGQAYGYTF. The CDR3 DNA is TGTGCCAGCAGTGAGGGACAGGCTTATGGCTACACCTTC.

This clonotype came up many times. The chain carries TRBV9 and TRBJ2-3; D may be TRBD1 (7 bases). The CDR3 loop spans 16 amino acids. Per germline, CDR1 SGDLS and CDR2 YYNGEE. Trimming removed 0 bases at V and 4 bases at J, with 15 bases between. The CDR3 nucleotides are TGTGCCAGCAGCGTAGGCAGGGGGGCCCAGCCAGATACGCAGTATTTT. Translating gives CASSVGRGAQPDTQYF.

V is TRBV5-1 and J is TRBJ1-2; 9 nucleotides align to TRBD1. Germline trimming cut 5 bases from V and 8 bases from J; bases unmatched to any gene: 7. Germline CDR1 and CDR2: SGHRS and YFSETQ. The CDR3 sequence is 13 residues long. The CDR3 is CASSRDRGGGYTF. The CDR3 DNA follows: TGCGCCAGCAGTCGCGACAGGGGGGGCGGCTACACCTTC.

This clonotype was detected a few times. V usage is TRBV19 and J usage is TRBJ2-5, with D perhaps being TRBD1 or TRBD2 (5 bases each). Between the trimmed V and J ends, which lost 6 bases and 2 bases, there was a span of 16 bases. The CDR3 spans 15 residues. CDR1 LNHDA and CDR2 SQIVND come from the germline V gene (reference sequence). The CDR3 is CASSLRWDEQETQYF. The CDR3 coding sequence is TGTGCCAGTAGCCTCAGGTGGGACGAGCAAGAGACCCAGTACTTC.

Ten or more counts support this clonotype. CDR3 coding DNA: TGTGCCAGCAGCACAATCTGGACGGAGAACACTGAAGCTTTCTTT. Its translation is CASSTIWTENTEAFF. This sequence joins TRBV13 and TRBJ1-1; D is undetermined. From germline, CDR1 is PRHDT and CDR2 FYEKMQ (reference sequence). Trimming left V 5 bases short and J 1 base short, with 14 bases between. The CDR3 contains 15 residues.

This clonotype was picked up many times. The J gene is TRBJ2-1, the V gene TRBV11-2, with TRBD2 identical over 9 bases. CDR1 and CDR2 (germline): SGHAT, FQNNGV. The CDR3 is 15 amino acids. Trimming at V came to 2 bases and at J to 7 bases, leaving 6 bases not matched to a gene. CDR3 sequence (DNA): TGTGCCAGCAGCTTACGAGCGGGAGGTGGTAATGAGCAGTTCTTC. It is translated as CASSLRAGGGNEQFF.

This clonotype was found many times. The CDR3 protein is CASSLNPGGPEQFF. The CDR3 region has the DNA TGTGCCAGCAGCTTAAATCCCGGAGGGCCTGAGCAGTTCTTC. The gene calls are TRBV7-9 and TRBJ2-1; D perhaps matches TRBD2 (6 bases). Germline values: CDR1 SEHNR, CDR2 FQNEAQ (reference sequence). The V end was cut by 2 bases, the J end by 9 bases, with 14 bases between. CDR3 length equals 14 residues.

This clonotype was detected many times. The V call is TRBV3-1, the J call TRBJ1-4, with TRBD1 identical over 7 bases. With V trimmed by 4 bases and J by 3 bases, 5 bases remained unmatched. The CDR3 runs 15 residues. Germline CDR1 and CDR2: LGHDT and YNNKEL (reference sequence). CDR3 bases: TGTGCCAGCAGCCTGCGGACAGGTTCTAATGAAAAACTGTTTTTT. Its translation: CASSLRTGSNEKLFF.

This clonotype has at least ten counts. The rearrangement links TRBV6-4 to TRBJ2-2; unclear D gene. Germline V CDR1 and CDR2: MRHNA, SNTAGT. The CDR3 covers 13 residues. Trimming took 2 bases from V and 3 from J, leaving 4 bases between them. The chain's CDR3 is CASSDSDTGELFF. The CDR3 DNA reads as TGTGCCAGCAGTGACAGTGACACCGGGGAGCTGTTTTTT.

The rearrangement links TRBV6-5 to TRBJ2-1; a weak D match, TRBD2 (6 bases). The J call may be mistaken, given a closer DNA end match to TRBJ2-7. Germline values: CDR1 MNHEY, CDR2 SVGAGI. This CDR3 has 16 residues. The CDR3 DNA reads TGTGCCAGCAGTTACCTCCCCGGGAGCTCCTACAATGAGCAGTACTTC. This sequence encodes CASSYLPGSSYNEQYF.